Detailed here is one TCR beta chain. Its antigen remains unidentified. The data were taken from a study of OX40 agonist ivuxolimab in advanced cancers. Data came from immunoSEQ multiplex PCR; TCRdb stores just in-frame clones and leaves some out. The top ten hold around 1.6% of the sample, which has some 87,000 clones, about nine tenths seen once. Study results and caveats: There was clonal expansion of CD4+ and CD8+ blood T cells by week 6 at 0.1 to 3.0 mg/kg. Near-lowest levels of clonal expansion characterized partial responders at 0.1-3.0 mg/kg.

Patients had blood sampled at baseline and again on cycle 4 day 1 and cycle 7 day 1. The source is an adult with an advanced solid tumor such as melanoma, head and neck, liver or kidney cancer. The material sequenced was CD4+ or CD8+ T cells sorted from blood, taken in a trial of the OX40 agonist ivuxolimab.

The CDR3: CASSSFETQYF. For the CDR3, the DNA is TGTGCCAGCAGTAGCTTTGAGACCCAGTACTTC. The genes are TRBV25-1 and TRBJ2-5; D not resolved. Trimming cost V 5 bases and J 5 bases, with 6 bases left between them. The CDR3 runs to 11 residues. Germline-derived CDR1 and CDR2 are MGHDK and SYGVNS.